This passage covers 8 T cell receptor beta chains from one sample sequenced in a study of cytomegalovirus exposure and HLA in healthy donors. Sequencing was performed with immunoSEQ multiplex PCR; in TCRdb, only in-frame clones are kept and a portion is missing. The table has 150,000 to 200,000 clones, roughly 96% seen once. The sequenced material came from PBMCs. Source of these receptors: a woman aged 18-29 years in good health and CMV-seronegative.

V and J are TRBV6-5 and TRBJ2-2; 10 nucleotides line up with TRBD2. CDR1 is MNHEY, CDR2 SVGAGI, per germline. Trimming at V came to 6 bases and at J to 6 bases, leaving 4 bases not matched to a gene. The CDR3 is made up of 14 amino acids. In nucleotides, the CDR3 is TGTGCCAGCAGGCCGGGACTAGCGCCCGGGGAGCTGTTTTTT. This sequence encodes CASRPGLAPGELFF.

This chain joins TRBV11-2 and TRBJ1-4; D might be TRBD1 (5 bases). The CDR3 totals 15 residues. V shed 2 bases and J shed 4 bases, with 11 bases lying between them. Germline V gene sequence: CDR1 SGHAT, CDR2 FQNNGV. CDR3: CASSLFGQGNEKLFF. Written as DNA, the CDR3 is TGTGCCAGCAGCTTATTCGGTCAGGGTAATGAAAAACTGTTTTTT.

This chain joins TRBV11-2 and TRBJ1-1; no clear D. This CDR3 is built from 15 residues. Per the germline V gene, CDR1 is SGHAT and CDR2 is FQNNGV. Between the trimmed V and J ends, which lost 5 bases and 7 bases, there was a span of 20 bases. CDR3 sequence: CASSPEEGPFYEAFF. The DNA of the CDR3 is TGTGCCAGCAGCCCCGAGGAGGGTCCCTTCTATGAAGCTTTCTTT.

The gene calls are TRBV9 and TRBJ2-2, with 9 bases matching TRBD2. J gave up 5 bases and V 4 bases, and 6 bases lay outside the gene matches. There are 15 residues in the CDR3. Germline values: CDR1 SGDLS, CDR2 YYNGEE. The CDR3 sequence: CASSRASGETGELFF. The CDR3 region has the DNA TGTGCCAGCAGCAGGGCTAGCGGGGAAACCGGGGAGCTGTTTTTT.

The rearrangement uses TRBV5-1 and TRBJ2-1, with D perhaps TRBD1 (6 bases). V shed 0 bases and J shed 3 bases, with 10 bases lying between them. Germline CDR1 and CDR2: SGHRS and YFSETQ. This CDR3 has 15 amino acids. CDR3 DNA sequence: TGCGCCAGCAGCTTGGTAGGACAGCTCTACAATGAGCAGTTCTTC. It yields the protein CASSLVGQLYNEQFF.

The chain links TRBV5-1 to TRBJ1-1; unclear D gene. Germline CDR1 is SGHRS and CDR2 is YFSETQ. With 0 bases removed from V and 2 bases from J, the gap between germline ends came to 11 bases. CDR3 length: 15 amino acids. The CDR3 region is CASSLGRSVNTEAFF. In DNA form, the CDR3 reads TGCGCCAGCAGCTTGGGCCGCTCAGTTAACACTGAAGCTTTCTTT.

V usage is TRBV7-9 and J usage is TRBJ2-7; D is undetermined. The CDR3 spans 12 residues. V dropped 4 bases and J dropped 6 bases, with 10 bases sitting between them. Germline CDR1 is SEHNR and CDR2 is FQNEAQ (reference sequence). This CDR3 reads CASSSLDGEQYF. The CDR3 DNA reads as TGTGCCAGCAGCTCCCTAGATGGCGAGCAGTACTTC. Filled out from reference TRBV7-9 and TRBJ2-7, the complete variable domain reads DTGVSQNPRHKITKRGQNVTFRCDPISEHNRLYWYRQTLGQGPEFLTYFQNEAQLEKSRLLSDRFSAERPKGSFSTLEIQRTEQGDSAMYLCASSSLDGEQYFGPGTRLTVT.

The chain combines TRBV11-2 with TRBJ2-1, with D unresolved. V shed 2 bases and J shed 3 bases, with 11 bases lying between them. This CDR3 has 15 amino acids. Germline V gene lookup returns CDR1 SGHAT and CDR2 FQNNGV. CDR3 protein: CASSLTPGFYNEQFF. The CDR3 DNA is TGTGCCAGCAGCTTAACCCCAGGCTTCTACAATGAGCAGTTCTTC. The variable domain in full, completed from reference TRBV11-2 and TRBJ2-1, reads EAGVAQSPRYKIIEKRQSVAFWCNPISGHATLYWYQQILGQGPKLLIQFQNNGVVDDSQLPKDRFSAERLKGVDSTLKIQPAKLEDSAVYLCASSLTPGFYNEQFFGPGTRLTVL.